This entry features one TCR beta chain sequence. V dropped 7 bases and J dropped 4 bases, with 11 bases sitting between them. CDR3 length: 13 residues. Germline CDR1 reads MDHEN; CDR2 reads SYDVKM. The entry originates in a study of blood T cell repertoires in COVID-19. The repertoire was sequenced with immunoSEQ multiplex PCR; TCRdb's copy has only in-frame clones and lacks some. The sample has around 70,000 clones, 70% to 75% seen once. The sequenced sample consisted of peripheral blood. This clonotype originated in a man aged 65 to 85 with acute or convalescent COVID-19. The chain combines TRBV28 with TRBJ1-3; D unresolved. CDR3 amino acids: CASIREVGNTIYF. The DNA of the CDR3 is TGTGCCAGCATCCGCGAGGTGGGAAACACCATATATTTT.